This T cell receptor (beta chain) was retrieved from a study of siplizumab effects on memory and regulatory T cells. Findings and limits, study-wide: About 75-96% of proliferating CD4+ or CD8+ clones had no assignable naive or memory phenotype.

Note on this clone: The antigen remains undetermined.

Profiling relied on immunoSEQ multiplex PCR, and the TCRdb table lists in-frame clones only, not all of them. The sample comprises some 96,000 clones, roughly 93% of which are singletons, and over 1% rests with the top ten. This receptor was identified in a human donor in good health. Input material: non-Treg CD4+ T cells sorted from blood.

For the CDR3, the DNA is TGCGCCAGCAGCTTGACTGTTTCCGAGGCGAGTGAGCAGTTCTTC. Translating it yields CASSLTVSEASEQFF. V usage is TRBV5-1 and J usage is TRBJ2-1; D not certain. V was pared by 1 base and J by 9 bases, with 17 bases between. This CDR3 has 15 residues. Germline V gene lookup returns CDR1 SGHRS and CDR2 YFSETQ.